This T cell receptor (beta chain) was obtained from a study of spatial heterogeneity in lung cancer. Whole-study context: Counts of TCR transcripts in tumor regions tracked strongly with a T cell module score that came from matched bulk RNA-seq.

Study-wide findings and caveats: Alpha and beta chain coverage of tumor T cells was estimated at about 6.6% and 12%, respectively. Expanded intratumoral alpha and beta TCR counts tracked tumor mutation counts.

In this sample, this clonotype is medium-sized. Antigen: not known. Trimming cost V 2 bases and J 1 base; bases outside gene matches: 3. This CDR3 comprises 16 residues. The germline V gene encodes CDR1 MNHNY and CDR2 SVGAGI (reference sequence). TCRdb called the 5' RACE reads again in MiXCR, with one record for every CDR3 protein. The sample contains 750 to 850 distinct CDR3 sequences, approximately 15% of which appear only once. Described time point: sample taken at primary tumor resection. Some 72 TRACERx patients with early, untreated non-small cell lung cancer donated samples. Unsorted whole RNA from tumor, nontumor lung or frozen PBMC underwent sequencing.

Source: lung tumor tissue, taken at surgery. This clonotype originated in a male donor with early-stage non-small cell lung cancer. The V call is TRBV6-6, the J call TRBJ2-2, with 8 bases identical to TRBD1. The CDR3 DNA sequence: TGTGCCAGCAGTTACCCCACAGGGGGGAACACCGGGGAGCTGTTTTTT. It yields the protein CASSYPTGGNTGELFF.